This TCR beta chain derives from a study of blood T cell repertoires in COVID-19. Study-wide context: Samples came from the United States, Italy and Spain, spanning acute and convalescent COVID-19. PBMCs, B-cell-depleted T cells, or T cells provided the cDNA or gDNA that made up the material.

The repertoire was sequenced with immunoSEQ multiplex PCR; TCRdb's copy has only in-frame clones and lacks some. The sample consists of roughly 93,000 clones, over 70% of them appearing once. The CDR3 extends over 16 amino acids. Germline-derived CDR1 and CDR2 are LNHDA and SQIVND (reference sequence). Germline trimming cut 4 bases from V and 4 bases from J; bases unmatched to any gene: 8. This clonotype was obtained from a woman of 80 years or more with acute or convalescent COVID-19. The chain links TRBV19 to TRBJ2-2, with TRBD1 matching 8 bases. The sequenced sample was peripheral blood. CDR3: CASSTRTGTGTGELFF. DNA of the CDR3: TGTGCCAGTAGTACAAGGACAGGGACCGGCACCGGGGAGCTGTTTTTT. The full variable domain, rest sourced from reference TRBV19 and TRBJ2-2, is DGGITQSPKYLFRKEGQNVTLSCEQNLNHDAMYWYRQDPGQGLRLIYYSQIVNDFQKGDIAEGYSVSREKKESFPLTVTSAQKNPTAFYLCASSTRTGTGTGELFFGEGSRLTVL.